Here is one T cell receptor beta chain with its context. The source of the sample is a study of blood T cell repertoires in COVID-19. Overall study: COVID-19 samples from acute and convalescent phases originated in the United States, Italy and Spain.

Under the authors' procedure: Amplification with reference gene primers provided the estimates of nucleated cell counts. Method: immunoSEQ multiplex PCR; TCRdb's copy keeps in-frame clones and lacks some. V and J calls and clone size are copied from that table; D and trimming were computed from the DNA. Here the sample spans approximately 160,000 clones, 70% to 90% being singletons. Germline values: CDR1 SGHNT, CDR2 YENEEA. CDR3 length equals 13 residues. V was shortened by 5 bases and J by 6 bases, with 11 bases between the two germline ends. The genes are TRBV11-3 and TRBJ2-1; possible D gene TRBD1, 6 bases. The receptor's source is a human donor in a cohort sampled during active COVID-19. What was sequenced was peripheral blood. The CDR3 DNA sequence: TGTGCCAGCAGCGCCGGACAGCCCAATGAGCAGTTCTTC. Amino acid sequence: CASSAGQPNEQFF.